This T cell receptor beta chain was sequenced for a study of pediatric ulcerative colitis. The study's findings and limits: Repertoires came from total lymphocyte DNA, not specific subsets.

Details on this clone: The antigen is unknown.

One to two pinch biopsies were taken from the rectum during colonoscopy. Germline CDR1 MNHEY, CDR2 SMNVEV (reference sequence). The CDR3 runs to 13 residues. V lost 2 bases and J lost 5, with 7 bases in between. Here immunoSEQ multiplex PCR was the method, and the copy in TCRdb shows in-frame clones only, minus some. This table has some 37,000 clones, around 73% appearing once. The rearrangement uses TRBV27 and TRBJ2-1, with no clear D. The receptor comes from a boy between 10 and 17 years old with moderate ulcerative colitis. The sequenced sample was gut tissue. In nucleotides, the CDR3 is TGTGCCAGCAGTTTAAGTCCAAACAATGAGCAGTTCTTC. The encoded protein is CASSLSPNNEQFF.